This T cell receptor (beta chain) was observed in a study of tumor and adjacent non-tumor tissue in lung cancer. Comments on this clonotype: This sequence may be a read error, since a much larger clone differs from it by one base.

Three rounds of nested PCR, following a modified ARM-PCR protocol, produced the TCRbeta library. Each CDR3 protein gets one entry after TCRdb re-called the multiplex PCR reads with MiXCR. The sample lists 40,000 to 45,000 distinct CDR3 sequences, around 67% occurring once. No cell sorting was done before RNA was extracted from the tissue. This non-tumor lung sample came from over 3 cm beyond the tumor edge. This CDR3 is 13 amino acids long. Germline CDR1 MNHEY, CDR2 SVGAGI. The clonotype originates from a woman aged 40 to 49 with non-small cell lung cancer. Sequenced material: distant non-tumor lung tissue. The chain carries TRBV6-5 and TRBJ2-5; D possibly matches TRBD1 or TRBD2 (6 bases each). CDR3 in amino acids: CASASEGGETQCF. CDR3 sequence (DNA): TGTGCCAGCGCGAGTGAGGGGGGAGAGACCCAGTGCTTC.